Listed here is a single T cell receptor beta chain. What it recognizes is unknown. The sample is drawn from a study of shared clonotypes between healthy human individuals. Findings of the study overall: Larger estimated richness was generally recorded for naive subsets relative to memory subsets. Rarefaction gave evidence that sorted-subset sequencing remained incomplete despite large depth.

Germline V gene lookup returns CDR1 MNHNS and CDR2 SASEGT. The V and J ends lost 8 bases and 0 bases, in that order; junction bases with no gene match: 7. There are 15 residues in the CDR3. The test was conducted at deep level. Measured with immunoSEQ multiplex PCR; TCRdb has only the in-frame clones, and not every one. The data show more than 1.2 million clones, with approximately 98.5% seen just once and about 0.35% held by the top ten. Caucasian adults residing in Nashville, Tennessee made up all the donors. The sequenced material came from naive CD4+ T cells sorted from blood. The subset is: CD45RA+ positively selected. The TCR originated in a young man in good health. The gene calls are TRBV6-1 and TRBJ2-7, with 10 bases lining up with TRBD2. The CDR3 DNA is TGTGCCAGCGTACGGACTAGCGGAAACTCCTACGAGCAGTACTTC. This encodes CASVRTSGNSYEQYF.